These 16 T cell receptor beta chains share one sample of origin, sequenced in a study of OX40 agonist ivuxolimab in advanced cancers. The assay was immunoSEQ multiplex PCR, and TCRdb's table has in-frame clones only and misses some. The repertoire consists of fewer than 60,000 clones, with approximately 89% occurring once and the leading ten covering about 12%. Here the sequenced sample was CD4+ or CD8+ T cells sorted from blood, taken in a trial of the OX40 agonist ivuxolimab. The receptors shown here come from an adult with an advanced solid tumor such as melanoma, head and neck, liver or kidney cancer.

The chain uses TRBV28 and TRBJ2-5, with D unresolved. CDR3 length: 16 amino acids. CDR1 MDHEN and CDR2 SYDVKM come from the germline V gene. Trimming removed 3 bases from V and 5 bases from J, with 19 bases in between. CDR3 in amino acids: CASSFLLRTFKETQYF. As DNA, the CDR3 is TGTGCCAGCAGTTTCCTCCTAAGAACTTTTAAGGAGACCCAGTACTTC.

This clone has just one count. The chain combines TRBV6-5 with TRBJ2-7; D might be TRBD2 (5 bases). CDR3 length equals 15 residues. The V end was cut by 0 bases, the J end by 3 bases, with 12 bases between. Germline V gene data show CDR1 as MNHEY and CDR2 as SVGAGI. CDR3 in amino acids: CASSYSLLGVYEQYF. DNA for the CDR3: TGTGCCAGCAGTTACTCGTTACTCGGGGTCTACGAGCAGTACTTC.

The chain uses TRBV7-9 and TRBJ2-7, with D unresolved. Trimming cost V 3 bases and J 3 bases, with 6 bases left between them. Germline V CDR1 and CDR2: SEHNR, FQNEAQ (reference sequence). This CDR3 has 12 amino acids. CDR3 nucleotides: TGTGCCAGCAGCTTTCTCGGCTACGAGCAGTACTTC. This gives the protein CASSFLGYEQYF.

V usage is TRBV7-2 and J usage is TRBJ2-7; 9 bases line up with TRBD1. Germline CDR1 and CDR2: SGHTA and FQGNSA. J lost 5 bases, V lost 6 bases, and 11 bases had no gene match. The CDR3 extends over 15 amino acids. CDR3 protein: CASRPPGQGNDEQYF. The CDR3 nucleotides are TGTGCCAGCAGGCCCCCGGGACAGGGAAACGACGAGCAGTACTTC.

In DNA form, the CDR3 reads TGTGCCATCAGTCAGACAGGGGCTGGAGACGAGCAGTACTTC. Its protein product is CAISQTGAGDEQYF. The chain joins TRBV10-3 to TRBJ2-7, with 8 bases matching TRBD1. The CDR3 runs 14 residues. Germline V lookup: CDR1 ENHRY, CDR2 SYGVKD. The ends lost 5 bases at V and 5 bases at J; junction bases unmatched: 8.

This clone has just one count. The chain combines TRBV12-5 with TRBJ2-3; D possibly corresponds to TRBD2 (6 bases). Germline loops: CDR1 LGHNT, CDR2 FRNRAP. This CDR3 has 14 amino acids. The V end was cut by 6 bases, the J end by 5 bases, with 15 bases between. CDR3 loop: CASGRAGGEDTQYF. The CDR3 DNA is TGTGCTAGTGGCCGCGCAGGAGGGGAAGATACGCAGTATTTT.

This clone was detected once. The rearrangement uses TRBV7-2 and TRBJ1-2; the D is unclear. The V and J ends lost 4 bases and 0 bases respectively, with 6 bases between them. Germline CDR1 is SGHTA and CDR2 is FQGNSA. This CDR3 spans 13 amino acids. CDR3: CASSSRANYGYTF. CDR3 nucleotide sequence: TGTGCCAGCAGCTCCAGAGCTAACTATGGCTACACCTTC. The entire variable domain, with the rest obtained from reference TRBV7-2 and TRBJ1-2, is as follows: GAGVSQSPSNKVTEKGKDVELRCDPISGHTALYWYRQSLGQGLEFLIYFQGNSAPDKSGLPSDRFSAERTGGSVSTLTIQRTQQEDSAVYLCASSSRANYGYTFGSGTRLTVV.

The chain employs TRBV5-1 and TRBJ1-2; TRBD1 aligns across 7 bases. The CDR3 is 15 residues long. Per germline, CDR1 SGHRS and CDR2 YFSETQ. Losses at the gene ends were 1 base for V and 6 bases for J; bases not matched to a gene: 9. CDR3 DNA sequence: TGCGCCAGCAGCTTGCTCGGACAGGAGGAGGATGGCTACACCTTC. This translates into CASSLLGQEEDGYTF.

This chain joins TRBV11-2 and TRBJ1-6, with D possibly TRBD1 on 6 matching bases. In germline, CDR1 is SGHAT, CDR2 FQNNGV. The V end was cut by 0 bases, the J end by 7 bases, with 10 bases between. The CDR3 spans 15 residues. The CDR3: CASSLERQGNSPLHF. DNA for the CDR3: TGTGCCAGCAGCTTAGAGAGGCAGGGGAATTCACCCCTCCACTTT.

The rearrangement uses TRBV4-1 and TRBJ1-4; 7 nucleotides align to TRBD1. Germline V gene sequence: CDR1 MGHRA, CDR2 YSYEKL. This CDR3 comprises 18 residues. V was clipped by 4 bases and J by 2 bases; unmatched bases: 13. CDR3 protein: CASSLFGGGRVTNEKLFF. CDR3 nucleotides: TGCGCCAGCAGCCTGTTCGGAGGGGGCCGCGTGACTAATGAAAAACTGTTTTTT.

This chain connects TRBV2 to TRBJ2-3; maybe TRBD1 (6 bases). The germline V gene encodes CDR1 SNHLY and CDR2 FYNNEI. This CDR3 has 12 residues. Trimming left V 4 bases short and J 7 bases short, with 9 bases between. The CDR3 loop reads CASSVQGYTQYF. CDR3 coding DNA: TGTGCCAGCAGTGTCCAGGGGTATACGCAGTATTTT.

This clone was recorded once. The chain is built from TRBV28 and TRBJ2-7, with 10 positions matching TRBD2. The junction had 17 bases not matched to a gene; V was cut back by 2 bases and J by 4 bases. Per the germline V gene, CDR1 is MDHEN and CDR2 is SYDVKM. The CDR3 consists of 19 residues. The DNA of the CDR3 is TGTGCCAGCAGTTTAGTGTGGGGGCTAGCGGGAGTTTTGGATTACGAGCAGTACTTC. This gives the protein CASSLVWGLAGVLDYEQYF.

This clone was recorded a few times. This rearrangement joins TRBV2 to TRBJ2-7; tentatively, D is TRBD1 or TRBD2 (6 bases each). The germline V gene encodes CDR1 SNHLY and CDR2 FYNNEI. V lost 2 bases, J lost 1 base, and 12 bases lay in between. CDR3 size: 15 residues. The CDR3 loop reads CASSESGAISYEQYF. The CDR3 DNA sequence: TGTGCCAGCAGTGAATCGGGGGCAATTTCCTACGAGCAGTACTTC.

V gene TRBV29-1 combines with J gene TRBJ1-2; a weak D match, TRBD1 (5 bases). The CDR3 covers 14 residues. Germline CDR1 and CDR2: SQVTM and ANQGSEA. V gave up 3 bases and J gave up 2 bases, with 13 bases separating them. DNA of the CDR3: TGCAGCGTTGATCTCGGGGGGGTGAACTATGGCTACACCTTC. Encoded protein: CSVDLGGVNYGYTF.

This clone appeared once. This chain uses TRBV2 with TRBJ1-5; 7 bases are a match to TRBD1. Germline CDR1 is SNHLY and CDR2 is FYNNEI. Losses at the gene ends were 10 bases for V and 4 bases for J; bases not matched to a gene: 10. This CDR3 contains 14 residues. CDR3 bases: TGTGCCATCAATGCCGGGACAGAAAATCAGCCCCAGCATTTT. It translates to CAINAGTENQPQHF.

This chain's CDR3 is CASSPYSGGMGETQYF. The CDR3, as DNA: TGTGCCAGCTCACCATACAGCGGGGGCATGGGAGAGACCCAGTACTTC. The rearrangement links TRBV18 to TRBJ2-5; 8 nucleotides align to TRBD2. The CDR3 has 16 residues. Germline loops: CDR1 KGHSH, CDR2 LQKENI. Germline trimming cut 2 bases from V and 4 bases from J; bases unmatched to any gene: 9.